Shown below are 30 T cell receptor beta chains from a single sample sequenced in a study of blood T cell repertoires in COVID-19. TCRdb's copy holds only in-frame clones and misses some; the assay was immunoSEQ multiplex PCR. The sample consists of around 72,000 clones, around four fifths of them appearing once. Sequencing was done on a sample of peripheral blood. The origin of the receptors is a woman at least 80 years old with acute or convalescent COVID-19.

The V call is TRBV7-9, the J call TRBJ1-2, with D possibly matching TRBD1 (5 bases). Germline V lookup: CDR1 SEHNR, CDR2 FQNEAQ (reference sequence). Trimming shortened V by 2 bases and J by 4 bases, and 8 bases separated the two germline ends. The CDR3 has 13 residues. The CDR3 here is CASSLQGSYGYTF. The CDR3 nucleotides read TGTGCCAGCAGCTTACAGGGTTCCTATGGCTACACCTTC.

The chain is built from TRBV27 and TRBJ2-3, with 7 bases that match TRBD1. This CDR3 comprises 12 residues. Germline trimming cut 6 bases from V and 5 bases from J; bases unmatched to any gene: 2. CDR1 is MNHEY and CDR2 is SMNVEV in the germline V gene (reference sequence). The CDR3 here is CASRTGEDTQYF. CDR3 bases: TGTGCCAGCAGAACAGGGGAAGATACGCAGTATTTT.

This chain joins TRBV19 and TRBJ2-1, with D tentatively TRBD1 (6 bases). The CDR3 runs to 14 residues. The V gene lost 6 bases and the J gene lost 5 bases, with 14 bases spanning the gap. Germline loops: CDR1 LNHDA, CDR2 SQIVND (reference sequence). CDR3 in DNA: TGTGCCAGTAGAGCCTGGACAGCTGACAATGAGCAGTTCTTC. This sequence encodes CASRAWTADNEQFF.

This clone was found a few times. The chain uses TRBV2 and TRBJ2-2; TRBD1 matches 7 bases. The ends lost 6 bases at V and 3 bases at J; junction bases unmatched: 10. This CDR3 is built from 16 residues. Germline CDR1 reads SNHLY; CDR2 reads FYNNEI. As DNA, the CDR3 is TGTGCCAGCAGGATCAAGGGGACAGCTTACACCGGGGAGCTGTTTTTT. It is translated as CASRIKGTAYTGELFF.

The rearrangement joins TRBV7-8 to TRBJ1-5, with 7 bases that match TRBD1. Germline CDR1 SGHVS, CDR2 FQNEAQ. The CDR3 is made up of 16 amino acids. Trimming removed 5 bases from V and 3 bases from J; junction bases left unmatched: 10. CDR3 loop: CASSHRQGLTNQPQHF. For the CDR3, the DNA is TGTGCCAGCAGCCACCGACAGGGCCTTACCAATCAGCCCCAGCATTTT.

DNA of the CDR3: TGTGCCAGCAGCCGCGGGAGGGCCGCCTACAATGAGCAGTTCTTC. This translates into CASSRGRAAYNEQFF. The genes are TRBV28 and TRBJ2-1, with 9 nucleotides matching TRBD2. CDR1 is MDHEN, CDR2 SYDVKM, per germline. V lost 6 bases, J lost 2 bases, and 5 bases stayed unmatched. The CDR3 sequence is 15 residues long.

The V and J genes are TRBV10-2 and TRBJ2-6; tentative D call: TRBD1 (5 bases). Trimming stripped 2 bases from V and 2 bases from J, with 10 bases between. Germline V CDR1 and CDR2: WSHSY, SAAADI. The CDR3 is 16 residues long. In nucleotides, the CDR3 is TGCGCCAGCAGTGAGAGACAGCTAACTGGGGCCAACGTCCTGACTTTC. It encodes CASSERQLTGANVLTF.

This clone was observed a few times. This sequence joins TRBV5-8 and TRBJ1-5, with D possibly matching TRBD1 (5 bases). Trimming took off 5 bases at V and 4 bases at J, with 7 bases between the two ends. This CDR3 spans 12 amino acids. Germline CDR1 SGHTS, CDR2 YDEGEE. The CDR3 DNA sequence: TGTGCCAGCAGGAAGGGGAATCAGCCCCAGCATTTT. Protein sequence: CASRKGNQPQHF.

The rearrangement links TRBV5-1 to TRBJ1-1; TRBD1 agrees at 9 bases. Germline lookup yields CDR1 SGHRS and CDR2 YFSETQ. V dropped 4 bases and J dropped 3; count of bases not matched to a gene: 7. The CDR3 spans 15 residues. The CDR3 reads CASSRGDRADTEAFF. The CDR3 bases are TGCGCCAGCAGCAGGGGGGACAGGGCCGACACTGAAGCTTTCTTT.

This clone was recorded a few times. Other DNA sequences in the same sample also yield this CDR3. This chain links TRBV5-1 with TRBJ1-4; D might be TRBD1 (6 bases). The CDR3 loop spans 13 amino acids. Trimming removed 0 bases from V and 7 bases from J, with 7 bases in between. Germline V lookup: CDR1 SGHRS, CDR2 YFSETQ. The CDR3 region has the DNA TGCGCCAGCAGCTTGGGAGGGGGTGAAAAACTGTTTTTT. It specifies CASSLGGGEKLFF. Full variable domain (outside the CDR3, taken from reference TRBV5-1 and TRBJ1-4): KAGVTQTPRYLIKTRGQQVTLSCSPISGHRSVSWYQQTPGQGLQFLFEYFSETQRNKGNFPGRFSGRQFSNSRSEMNVSTLELGDSALYLCASSLGGGEKLFFGSGTQLSVL.

The rearrangement joins TRBV10-1 to TRBJ2-1; 13 nucleotides agree with TRBD2. With V trimmed by 4 bases and J by 10 bases, 4 bases remained unmatched. The germline V gene has CDR1 WNHNN and CDR2 SYGVQD (reference sequence). This CDR3 comprises 14 residues. The CDR3 loop is CASSGTSGSWEQFF. The CDR3 region has the DNA TGCGCCAGCAGTGGGACTAGCGGGAGCTGGGAGCAGTTCTTC.

The V and J genes are TRBV14 and TRBJ1-2, with 9 nucleotides matching TRBD1. The CDR3 runs to 15 residues. J was trimmed by 5 bases and V by 1 base; bases with no gene match: 5. Germline loops: CDR1 SGHDN, CDR2 FVKESK. The CDR3 region is CASSQGGQGNYGYTF. The CDR3 DNA follows: TGTGCCAGCAGCCAAGGAGGACAGGGGAATTATGGCTACACCTTC.

The V and J genes are TRBV4-1 and TRBJ1-2; no reliable D call. The V gene's germline CDR1 is MGHRA and CDR2 YSYEKL. The V end was cut by 3 bases, the J end by 4 bases, with 12 bases between. The CDR3 is made up of 14 amino acids. CDR3 bases: TGCGCCAGCAGCCAGGAGGCTGCTGCCTATGGCTACACCTTC. Translation: CASSQEAAAYGYTF.

This CDR3 is CASSPVREPNYGYTF. The CDR3 bases are TGTGCCAGCTCACCCGTACGCGAGCCTAACTATGGCTACACCTTC. J is TRBJ1-2 and V is TRBV18, with D unclear. The germline CDR1 and CDR2 sequences are KGHSH and LQKENI. This CDR3 region has 15 residues. The V end lost 3 bases, the J end lost 0 bases, and 11 bases lay between the germline ends.

The gene calls are TRBV24-1 and TRBJ2-1, with 7 bases lining up with TRBD2. CDR3 length equals 17 residues. Germline V lookup: CDR1 KGHDR, CDR2 SFDVKD. J lost 4 bases, V lost 5 bases, and 13 bases had no gene match. CDR3 sequence: CATSALSGDQGYNEQFF. CDR3 coding DNA: TGTGCCACCAGTGCCTTAAGCGGGGACCAAGGATACAATGAGCAGTTCTTC.

This chain uses TRBV5-6 with TRBJ1-5; tentatively, D is TRBD1 (5 bases). Trimming took off 0 bases at V and 9 bases at J, with 10 bases between the two ends. The CDR3 runs to 13 residues. The germline gives CDR1 SGHDT, CDR2 YYEEEE. The CDR3 region is CASSLAGLGPQHF. The CDR3 nucleotides read TGTGCCAGCAGCTTGGCAGGGTTGGGGCCCCAGCATTTT. Complete variable domain (other parts from reference TRBV5-6 and TRBJ1-5): DAGVTQSPTHLIKTRGQQVTLRCSPKSGHDTVSWYQQALGQGPQFIFQYYEEEERQRGNFPDRFSGHQFPNYSSELNVNALLLGDSALYLCASSLAGLGPQHFGDGTRLSIL.

This chain uses TRBV5-1 with TRBJ2-3, with 9 bases fitting TRBD2. CDR1 and CDR2 (germline): SGHRS, YFSETQ. The CDR3 sequence is 16 residues long. Unmatched junction bases numbered 5, after V lost 1 base and J lost 2 bases. CDR3 nucleotide sequence: TGCGCCAGCAGCTTGAGAAGCGGGAGGCCCACAGATACGCAGTATTTT. Its translation is CASSLRSGRPTDTQYF.

The V gene is TRBV18, the J gene TRBJ1-1; D remains unclear. Germline assignment: CDR1 KGHSH and CDR2 LQKENI. The CDR3 spans 15 residues. Trimming took off 5 bases at V and 0 bases at J, with 13 bases between the two ends. The chain's CDR3 is CASSSLGSMNTEAFF. CDR3 nucleotides: TGTGCCAGCTCATCCCTTGGGAGCATGAACACTGAAGCTTTCTTT.

This clone occurred a few times. This sequence joins TRBV27 and TRBJ2-7, with TRBD1 matching 7 bases. CDR1 and CDR2 (germline): MNHEY, SMNVEV (reference sequence). This CDR3 contains 15 residues. The J segment lost 0 bases and the V segment lost 5 bases, leaving 7 bases of the junction unmatched. The chain's CDR3 is CASSLRQGTSYEQYF. The CDR3 nucleotides are TGTGCCAGCAGTCTCCGACAGGGAACCTCCTACGAGCAGTACTTC.

This clone came up a few times. The V and J genes are TRBV10-1 and TRBJ2-2, with D uncertain. Germline CDR1 and CDR2: WNHNN and SYGVQD (reference sequence). CDR3 length: 15 residues. The germline V and J ends were trimmed by 3 bases and 1 base, with 9 bases remaining between them. The CDR3 here is CASSEHAQNTGELFF. For the CDR3, the DNA is TGCGCCAGCAGTGAACACGCACAGAACACCGGGGAGCTGTTTTTT.

The gene calls are TRBV2 and TRBJ2-7; 12 bases map to TRBD2. Per the germline V gene, CDR1 is SNHLY and CDR2 is FYNNEI. CDR3 size: 14 residues. The V gene end was trimmed by 4 bases and the J gene end by 6 bases; junction bases not matched to a gene: 4. Here the CDR3 reads CASSALAGGPEQYF. Here the CDR3 DNA reads TGTGCCAGCAGTGCTCTAGCGGGGGGGCCCGAGCAGTACTTC.

The CDR3: CASSYEDRGTKAFF. As DNA, the CDR3 is TGTGCCAGCAGTTACGAGGACCGGGGGACGAAAGCTTTCTTT. The chain links TRBV6-5 to TRBJ1-1, with a weak D call TRBD1 (5 bases). Germline V gene sequence: CDR1 MNHEY, CDR2 SVGAGI. The length of the CDR3 is 14 residues. Trimming left V 2 bases short and J 9 bases short, with 16 bases between.

This chain joins TRBV3-1 (or the pseudogene TRBV3-2) and TRBJ1-2; the D gene is possibly TRBD1 (5 bases). CDR1 and CDR2 (germline): LGHDT, YNNKEL (reference sequence). The CDR3 contains 15 residues. Trimming removed 4 bases from V and 8 bases from J, with 20 bases in between. The CDR3, as DNA: TGTGCCAGCAGCCCTGATGGTTGGGGCGCGTTAGGCTACACCTTC. It is translated as CASSPDGWGALGYTF.

This chain joins TRBV20-1 and TRBJ2-7; D is perhaps TRBD2 (6 bases). Germline V gene lookup returns CDR1 DFQATT and CDR2 SNEGSKA (reference sequence). This CDR3 has 13 residues. Trimming left V 3 bases short and J 3 bases short, with 12 bases between. DNA of the CDR3: TGCAGTGCTAGTCAGCGGAGGGTCTACGAGCAGTACTTC. It specifies CSASQRRVYEQYF.

This clone has just a few counts. This sequence joins TRBV11-3 and TRBJ2-3; TRBD2 agrees at 10 bases. The CDR3 contains 18 residues. CDR1 SGHNT and CDR2 YENEEA come from the germline V gene. The junction had 15 bases not matched to a gene; V was cut back by 5 bases and J by 4 bases. CDR3 region: CASSPGWTSGGRADTQYF. The CDR3 DNA is TGTGCCAGCAGCCCCGGATGGACTAGCGGAGGGAGGGCAGATACGCAGTATTTT.

The genes are TRBV7-9 and TRBJ1-4; maybe TRBD1 (5 bases). Germline CDR1 is SEHNR and CDR2 is FQNEAQ (reference sequence). The V end was cut by 6 bases, the J end by 8 bases, with 16 bases between. CDR3 size: 14 residues. The CDR3 DNA is TGTGCCAGCAGATCCGCAGGGAATTCGGAAAAACTGTTTTTT. This codes for CASRSAGNSEKLFF.

This clone was observed once. This chain links TRBV5-1 with TRBJ1-1; possible D gene TRBD1, 6 bases. V lost 6 bases and J lost 2, with 14 bases in between. The CDR3 loop spans 14 amino acids. Germline CDR1 and CDR2: SGHRS and YFSETQ. The CDR3 coding sequence is TGCGCCAGCACCGTGAGGGGGACAAACACTGAAGCTTTCTTT. Translated, it gives CASTVRGTNTEAFF. Full variable domain (missing parts from reference TRBV5-1 and TRBJ1-1): KAGVTQTPRYLIKTRGQQVTLSCSPISGHRSVSWYQQTPGQGLQFLFEYFSETQRNKGNFPGRFSGRQFSNSRSEMNVSTLELGDSALYLCASTVRGTNTEAFFGQGTRLTVV.

The chain uses TRBV3-1 (or the pseudogene TRBV3-2) and TRBJ2-2; D is uncertain. CDR3 length: 16 residues. Germline CDR1 reads LGHDT; CDR2 reads YNNKEL (reference sequence). The V and J ends lost 0 bases and 0 bases respectively, with 8 bases between them. The CDR3 protein is CASSQDQVTNTGELFF. The DNA for the CDR3 is TGTGCCAGCAGCCAAGACCAGGTTACGAACACCGGGGAGCTGTTTTTT.

This chain's CDR3 is CASSYEVRTEAFF. DNA of the CDR3: TGTGCCAGCAGTTACGAGGTACGCACTGAAGCTTTCTTT. The chain recombines TRBV6-2 or TRBV6-3 with TRBJ1-1; no firm D call. V was pared by 2 bases and J by 4 bases, with 8 bases between. The CDR3 is made up of 13 amino acids. CDR1 and CDR2 (germline): MNHEY, SVGEGT.

The chain is built from TRBV7-2 and TRBJ2-7; D might be TRBD2 (5 bases). This CDR3 contains 14 residues. Germline V gene sequence: CDR1 SGHTA, CDR2 FQGNSA. Trimming left V 4 bases short and J 9 bases short, with 19 bases between. Here the CDR3 reads CASSSPAAASGQYF. Written as DNA, the CDR3 is TGTGCCAGCAGCTCCCCCGCGGCAGCAAGCGGGCAGTACTTC. The complete variable domain, with remaining parts taken from reference TRBV7-2 and TRBJ2-7, reads GAGVSQSPSNKVTEKGKDVELRCDPISGHTALYWYRQSLGQGLEFLIYFQGNSAPDKSGLPSDRFSAERTGGSVSTLTIQRTQQEDSAVYLCASSSPAAASGQYFGPGTRLTVT.